This TCR beta chain was recorded in a study of T-cell reconstitution after alpha-beta-depleted transplantation in children. Points from the study as a whole: Recipient T cells and thymic progenitors that survived were the source of the high TCRbeta diversity seen at day 60 in some patients. T-cell counts and diversity were attributed mostly to newly produced T cells one year after transplant.

Germline V gives CDR1 LGHDT, CDR2 YNNKEL (reference sequence). Unmatched junction bases numbered 12, after V lost 4 bases and J lost 1 base. The CDR3 has 19 residues. About this clonotype itself: What it recognizes is unknown.

Preparation of the TCRbeta library used unique molecular identifiers. Each CDR3 protein gets one entry after TCRdb re-called the PCR reads with MiXCR. The data show about a million distinct CDR3 sequences, with 25% to 30% seen just once and over 25% held by the top ten. This clonotype originated in a boy under two years old who had a stem cell transplant for SCID, so the T cells may come from the graft donor. Sequenced here: PBMCs, mostly from graft donor cells, sampled 360 days after TCRalphabeta/CD19-depleted stem cell transplant. The chain couples TRBV3-1 to TRBJ2-2, with 10 bases identical to TRBD2. The CDR3 region is CASSPRWLAGAQNTGELFF. In nucleotides, the CDR3 is TGTGCCAGCAGCCCGAGATGGCTAGCGGGGGCACAGAACACCGGGGAGCTGTTTTTT.